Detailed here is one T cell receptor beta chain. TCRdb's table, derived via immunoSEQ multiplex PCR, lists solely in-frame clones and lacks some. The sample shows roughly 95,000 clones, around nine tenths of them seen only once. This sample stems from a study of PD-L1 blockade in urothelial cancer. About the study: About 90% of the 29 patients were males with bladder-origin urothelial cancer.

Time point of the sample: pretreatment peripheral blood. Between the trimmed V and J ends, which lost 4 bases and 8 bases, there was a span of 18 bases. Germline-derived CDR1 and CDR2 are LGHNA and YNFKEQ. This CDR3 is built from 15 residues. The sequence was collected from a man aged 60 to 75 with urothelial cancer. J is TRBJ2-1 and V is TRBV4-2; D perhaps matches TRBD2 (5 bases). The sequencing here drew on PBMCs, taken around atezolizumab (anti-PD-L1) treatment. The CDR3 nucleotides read TGTGCCAGCAGCCGCGGACTGCCCGCGTCCGATGAGCAGTTCTTC. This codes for CASSRGLPASDEQFF.